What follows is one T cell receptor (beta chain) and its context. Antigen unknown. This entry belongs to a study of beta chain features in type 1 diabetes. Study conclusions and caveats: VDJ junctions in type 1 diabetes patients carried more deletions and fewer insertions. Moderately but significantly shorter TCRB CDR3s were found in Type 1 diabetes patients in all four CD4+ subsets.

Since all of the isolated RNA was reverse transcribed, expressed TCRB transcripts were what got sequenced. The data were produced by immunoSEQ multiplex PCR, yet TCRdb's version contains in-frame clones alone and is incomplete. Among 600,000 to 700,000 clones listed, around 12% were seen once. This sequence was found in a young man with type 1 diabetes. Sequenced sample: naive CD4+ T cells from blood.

For the CDR3, the DNA is TGTGCCAGCAGCCAAGACGCGACTGGTACAATGAATGAGCAGTTCTTC. It specifies CASSQDATGTMNEQFF. The rearrangement joins TRBV4-2 to TRBJ2-1; D is undetermined. The CDR3 runs to 16 residues. Germline V gene data show CDR1 as LGHNA and CDR2 as YNFKEQ. Deletions cut 0 bases from V and 7 bases from J, with 16 bases between.